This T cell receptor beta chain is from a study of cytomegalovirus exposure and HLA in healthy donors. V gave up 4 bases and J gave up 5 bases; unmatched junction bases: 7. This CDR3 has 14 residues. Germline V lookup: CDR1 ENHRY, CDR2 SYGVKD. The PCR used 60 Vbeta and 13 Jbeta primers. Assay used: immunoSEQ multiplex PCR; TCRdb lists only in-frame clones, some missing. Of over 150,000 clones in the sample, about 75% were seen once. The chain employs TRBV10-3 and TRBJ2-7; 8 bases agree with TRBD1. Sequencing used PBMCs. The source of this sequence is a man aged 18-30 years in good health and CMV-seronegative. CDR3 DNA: TGTGCCATCAGTGGTGGGACAGGTAGTGACGAGCAGTACTTC. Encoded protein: CAISGGTGSDEQYF.